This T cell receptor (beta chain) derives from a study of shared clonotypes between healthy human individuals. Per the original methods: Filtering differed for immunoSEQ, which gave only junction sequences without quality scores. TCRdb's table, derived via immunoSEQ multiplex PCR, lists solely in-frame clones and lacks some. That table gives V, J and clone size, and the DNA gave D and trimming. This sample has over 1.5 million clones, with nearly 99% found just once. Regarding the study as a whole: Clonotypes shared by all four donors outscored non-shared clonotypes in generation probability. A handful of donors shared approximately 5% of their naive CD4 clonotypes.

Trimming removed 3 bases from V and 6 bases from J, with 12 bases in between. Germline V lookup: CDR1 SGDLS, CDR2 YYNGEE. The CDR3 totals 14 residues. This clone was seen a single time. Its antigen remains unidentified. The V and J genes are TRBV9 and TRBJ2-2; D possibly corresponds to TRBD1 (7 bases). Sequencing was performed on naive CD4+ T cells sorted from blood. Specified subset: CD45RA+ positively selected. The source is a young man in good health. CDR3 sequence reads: CASSETRGAGELFF. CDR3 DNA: TGTGCCAGCAGCGAGACCAGGGGGGCCGGGGAGCTGTTTTTT. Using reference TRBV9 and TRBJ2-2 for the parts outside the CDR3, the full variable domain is DSGVTQTPKHLITATGQRVTLRCSPRSGDLSVYWYQQSLDQGLQFLIQYYNGEERAKGNILERFSAQQFPDLHSELNLSSLELGDSALYFCASSETRGAGELFFGEGSRLTVL.